One sample yielded the 26 T cell receptor beta chains listed below, sequenced in a study of OX40 agonist ivuxolimab in advanced cancers. Generated by immunoSEQ multiplex PCR, the TCRdb table keeps only in-frame clones and is missing some. The sample has fewer than 80,000 clones; roughly 84% are singletons. The specimen comprised CD4+ or CD8+ T cells sorted from blood, sampled in a trial of the OX40 agonist ivuxolimab. The receptors originated from an adult with an advanced solid tumor such as melanoma, head and neck, liver or kidney cancer.

Only one count was recorded for this clone. V is TRBV5-6 and J is TRBJ1-2; 9 bases align to TRBD1. The CDR3 consists of 14 residues. The junction had 6 bases not matched to a gene; V was cut back by 3 bases and J by 6 bases. Germline values: CDR1 SGHDT, CDR2 YYEEEE. CDR3 sequence: CASSWDRAADGYTF. The CDR3 nucleotides are TGTGCCAGCAGCTGGGACAGGGCAGCAGATGGCTACACCTTC.

The chain combines TRBV7-2 with TRBJ2-7; tentatively, D is TRBD2 (5 bases). CDR3 length: 13 amino acids. Trimming pared 6 bases from V and 1 base from J, leaving 10 bases between. CDR1 SGHTA and CDR2 FQGNSA come from the germline V gene. CDR3 in DNA: TGTGCCAGCAGACGGACTGTATCCTACGAGCAGTACTTC. Its protein is CASRRTVSYEQYF.

The chain carries TRBV19 and TRBJ1-1, with D perhaps matching TRBD1 (5 bases). The CDR3 covers 13 residues. Between the trimmed V and J ends, which lost 4 bases and 1 base, there was a span of 7 bases. The germline gives CDR1 LNHDA, CDR2 SQIVND (reference sequence). In DNA form, the CDR3 reads TGTGCCAGTAGTAAACAGGAGAACACTGAAGCTTTCTTT. Protein: CASSKQENTEAFF.

V gene TRBV4-3 combines with J gene TRBJ1-1; unclear D gene. CDR1 is LGHNA, CDR2 YSLEER, per germline. The CDR3 extends over 13 amino acids. Between the trimmed V and J ends, which lost 0 bases and 10 bases, there was a span of 12 bases. The chain's CDR3 is CASSQDLRTGAFF. The CDR3, as DNA: TGCGCCAGCAGCCAAGATCTTCGGACGGGAGCTTTCTTT.

This clone occurred a few times. The rearrangement joins TRBV5-6 to TRBJ2-5, with TRBD1 as a possible D gene (5 bases). The CDR3 length is 14 residues. CDR1 SGHDT and CDR2 YYEEEE come from the germline V gene. The V end was cut by 4 bases, the J end by 2 bases, with 12 bases between. The CDR3: CASSGTGVQETQYF. CDR3 nucleotide sequence: TGTGCCAGCAGCGGCACAGGAGTACAAGAGACCCAGTACTTC.

The chain recombines TRBV23-1 with TRBJ2-7; TRBD1 might be the D (5 bases). TRBV23-1 is known as an ORF, though its function is uncertain. CDR3 length equals 13 residues. With 7 bases removed from V and 3 bases from J, the gap between germline ends came to 13 bases. CDR3 sequence reads: CASTSGCVYEQYF. CDR3 DNA: TGCGCCAGCACCTCAGGGTGCGTCTACGAGCAGTACTTC.

The V gene is TRBV18, the J gene TRBJ2-5; either TRBD1 or TRBD2 may fit D (6 bases each). The CDR3 has 12 amino acids. Germline assignment: CDR1 KGHSH and CDR2 LQKENI. The V gene lost 6 bases and the J gene lost 4 bases, with 9 bases spanning the gap. The chain's CDR3 is CASSRDIETQYF. The DNA for the CDR3 is TGTGCCAGCTCGCGGGACATAGAGACCCAGTACTTC.

This chain links TRBV2 with TRBJ1-4; D unresolved. CDR1 is SNHLY, CDR2 FYNNEI, per germline. This CDR3 is built from 14 residues. Between the trimmed V and J ends, which lost 2 bases and 8 bases, there was a span of 12 bases. The CDR3 DNA reads TGTGCCAGCAGTGAACTTGGGCCCTACGAAAAACTGTTTTTT. As protein: CASSELGPYEKLFF.

The rearrangement uses TRBV5-4 and TRBJ2-5; D may be TRBD2 (7 bases). This CDR3 comprises 15 residues. CDR1 and CDR2 from the germline V gene are SGHNT and YYREEE (reference sequence). The V end was cut by 0 bases, the J end by 5 bases, with 14 bases between. The CDR3 DNA is TGTGCCAGCAGCTTGGACCGGGGGGCCGGGGAGACCCAGTACTTC. This codes for CASSLDRGAGETQYF. Looking up the rest from reference TRBV5-4 and TRBJ2-5 gives the full variable domain: ETGVTQSPTHLIKTRGQQVTLRCSSQSGHNTVSWYQQALGQGPQFIFQYYREEENGRGNFPPRFSGLQFPNYSSELNVNALELDDSALYLCASSLDRGAGETQYFGPGTRLLVL.

V gene TRBV6-5 combines with J gene TRBJ2-7; D gene unclear. The germline V gene encodes CDR1 MNHEY and CDR2 SVGAGI. This CDR3 is built from 10 residues. With 5 bases removed from V and 5 bases from J, the gap between germline ends came to 4 bases. The CDR3 bases are TGTGCCAGCAGTGTTAACGAGCAGTACTTC. This sequence encodes CASSVNEQYF.

This clone ranks as medium-sized (0.01 to 0.1%). V gene TRBV2 combines with J gene TRBJ1-5, with 7 bases that match TRBD1. V trimming: 8 bases; J trimming: 7 bases; junction bases outside the gene matches: 5. The length of the CDR3 is 12 residues. CDR1 and CDR2 (germline): SNHLY, FYNNEI. The CDR3 loop reads CASQTGRQPQHF. CDR3 nucleotides: TGTGCCAGCCAGACAGGGCGCCAGCCCCAGCATTTT.

The V call is TRBV19, the J call TRBJ1-6; D possibly corresponds to TRBD1 (6 bases). In germline, CDR1 is LNHDA, CDR2 SQIVND (reference sequence). The CDR3 is 12 amino acids. The germline V and J ends were trimmed by 5 bases and 9 bases, with 8 bases remaining between them. The CDR3 is CASSQGLSPLHF. As DNA, the CDR3 is TGTGCCAGTAGTCAGGGGCTTTCACCCCTCCACTTT. Full variable domain (outside the CDR3, taken from reference TRBV19 and TRBJ1-6): DGGITQSPKYLFRKEGQNVTLSCEQNLNHDAMYWYRQDPGQGLRLIYYSQIVNDFQKGDIAEGYSVSREKKESFPLTVTSAQKNPTAFYLCASSQGLSPLHFGNGTRLTVT.

The chain links TRBV7-9 to TRBJ2-5; D is undetermined. The germline CDR1 and CDR2 sequences are SEHNR and FQNEAQ (reference sequence). This CDR3 is built from 13 residues. V was cut by 1 base and J by 1 base, with 4 bases left in between. This CDR3 reads CASSLGGQETQYF. CDR3 DNA sequence: TGTGCCAGCAGCTTAGGGGGCCAAGAGACCCAGTACTTC.

CDR3 in DNA: TGTGCCAGCAGCTTTCGGGTGGCGGGATTCCAAGAGACCCAGTACTTC. This translates into CASSFRVAGFQETQYF. The chain joins TRBV7-2 to TRBJ2-5, with D perhaps TRBD2 (6 bases). The germline CDR1 and CDR2 sequences are SGHTA and FQGNSA. Trimming removed 3 bases at V and 1 base at J, with 15 bases between. The CDR3 is made up of 16 amino acids.

This clone is classed as medium-sized. Other DNA sequences of this sample code for an identical CDR3. This chain links TRBV6-5 with TRBJ1-3; the D gene is possibly TRBD1 (5 bases). The germline V and J ends were trimmed by 4 bases and 3 bases, with 10 bases remaining between them. Germline loops: CDR1 MNHEY, CDR2 SVGAGI. This CDR3 is built from 14 residues. CDR3 DNA sequence: TGTGCCAGCAGTTTAACAGGTGTTGGAAACACCATATATTTT. This gives the protein CASSLTGVGNTIYF.

The genes are TRBV11-2 and TRBJ2-5; D unresolved. The CDR3 is 13 residues long. V was cut by 4 bases and J by 3 bases, with 9 bases left in between. Germline CDR1 and CDR2: SGHAT and FQNNGV. The CDR3 DNA reads as TGTGCCAGCAGCTCCCGCAGAGAAGAGACCCAGTACTTC. It yields the protein CASSSRREETQYF.

The chain is built from TRBV19 and TRBJ1-4; 8 nucleotides match TRBD1. V shed 9 bases, J shed 10 bases, and the junction held 10 bases outside the gene matches. This CDR3 spans 13 amino acids. Germline loops: CDR1 LNHDA, CDR2 SQIVND (reference sequence). CDR3 DNA sequence: TGTGCCAGCCAATGGCAGGGGGCTGGAAAACTGTTTTTT. This translates into CASQWQGAGKLFF. Supplemented by reference TRBV19 and TRBJ1-4, the full variable domain reads DGGITQSPKYLFRKEGQNVTLSCEQNLNHDAMYWYRQDPGQGLRLIYYSQIVNDFQKGDIAEGYSVSREKKESFPLTVTSAQKNPTAFYLCASQWQGAGKLFFGSGTQLSVL.

The J gene is TRBJ2-1, the V gene TRBV19; 11 bases are shared with TRBD1. With 5 bases clipped from V and 4 bases from J, the junction kept 10 bases outside the gene matches. The CDR3 totals 17 residues. Germline CDR1 and CDR2: LNHDA and SQIVND (reference sequence). The CDR3 coding sequence is TGTGCCAGTAGTCTTTCTCTTGGACAGGGGGCATACAATGAGCAGTTCTTC. It yields the protein CASSLSLGQGAYNEQFF.

This clone was seen a handful of times. The chain uses TRBV15 and TRBJ1-2, with unresolved D. Trimming removed 2 bases from V and 0 bases from J, with 10 bases in between. Per germline, CDR1 LNHNV and CDR2 YYDKDF (reference sequence). The CDR3 has 15 amino acids. The CDR3 region has the DNA TGTGCCACCAGCAGATTCGGGGAAGCTAACTATGGCTACACCTTC. Translating gives CATSRFGEANYGYTF.

The J gene is TRBJ2-5, the V gene TRBV29-1, with D possibly matching TRBD2 (6 bases). Per the germline V gene, CDR1 is SQVTM and CDR2 is ANQGSEA. V was cut by 1 base and J by 5 bases, with 8 bases left in between. This CDR3 contains 12 residues. The DNA of the CDR3 is TGCAGCGTTGAAGCAGGAGGGGAGACCCAGTACTTC. Its translation is CSVEAGGETQYF.

The chain uses TRBV7-9 and TRBJ2-5; possibly TRBD1 for D (6 bases). CDR1 and CDR2 from the germline V gene are SEHNR and FQNEAQ (reference sequence). Trimming took 5 bases from V and 2 from J, leaving 15 bases between them. The CDR3 runs to 15 residues. CDR3 nucleotides: TGTGCCAGCAGCCCCATAGGACAGCCTCAAGAGACCCAGTACTTC. Its translation is CASSPIGQPQETQYF.

The chain has TRBV19 and TRBJ2-3, with D tentatively TRBD1 (6 bases). The CDR3 consists of 15 residues. Germline-derived CDR1 and CDR2 are LNHDA and SQIVND (reference sequence). Trimming pared 1 base from V and 6 bases from J, leaving 14 bases between. CDR3 nucleotides: TGTGCCAGTAGTATAGGGGGCAGGGGTTTGGATACGCAGTATTTT. It specifies CASSIGGRGLDTQYF.

The genes are TRBV6-6 and TRBJ1-3; TRBD1 is a possible D gene (5 bases). The CDR3 runs 14 residues. The V and J ends lost 5 bases and 2 bases respectively, with 10 bases between them. Looked up from germline, CDR1 is MNHNY and CDR2 is SVGAGI (reference sequence). CDR3 sequence (DNA): TGTGCCAGCAGTCCCGACAGTACTGGAAACACCATATATTTT. It yields the protein CASSPDSTGNTIYF.

This chain links TRBV18 with TRBJ2-2; no clear D. The CDR3 is 13 amino acids. V dropped 3 bases and J dropped 0 bases, with 2 bases sitting between them. Germline V lookup: CDR1 KGHSH, CDR2 LQKENI. CDR3 region: CASSPSNTGELFF. The CDR3 DNA reads TGTGCCAGCTCACCGTCGAACACCGGGGAGCTGTTTTTT.

V is TRBV11-2 and J is TRBJ2-3, with TRBD2 matching 9 bases. V was pared by 2 bases and J by 6 bases, with 9 bases of the junction left unmatched. Germline V lookup: CDR1 SGHAT, CDR2 FQNNGV. The CDR3 has 16 amino acids. The CDR3 region is CASSLNAGGVRDTQYF. CDR3 sequence (DNA): TGTGCCAGCAGCTTAAACGCGGGGGGGGTAAGGGATACGCAGTATTTT.

This chain joins TRBV6-1 and TRBJ1-2; D might be TRBD1 (6 bases). This CDR3 has 13 amino acids. Germline V gives CDR1 MNHNS, CDR2 SASEGT. Trimming removed 6 bases from V and 4 bases from J, with 12 bases in between. This CDR3 is CASSRGQFYGYTF. In DNA form, the CDR3 reads TGTGCCAGCAGCCGCGGACAGTTCTATGGCTACACCTTC.